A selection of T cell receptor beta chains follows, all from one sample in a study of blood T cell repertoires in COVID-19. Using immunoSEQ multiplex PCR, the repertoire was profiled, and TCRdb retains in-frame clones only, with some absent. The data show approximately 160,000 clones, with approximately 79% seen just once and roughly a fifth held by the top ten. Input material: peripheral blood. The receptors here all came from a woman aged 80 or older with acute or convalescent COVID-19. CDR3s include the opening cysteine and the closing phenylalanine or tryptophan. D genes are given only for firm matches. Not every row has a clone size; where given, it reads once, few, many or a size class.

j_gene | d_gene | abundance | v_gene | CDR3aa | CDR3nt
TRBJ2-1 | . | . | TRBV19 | CASSSGGLYNEQFF | TGTGCCAGTAGCTCCGGGGGGCTCTACAATGAGCAGTTCTTC
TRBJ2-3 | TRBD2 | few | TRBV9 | CASSARYSGEGSADTQYF | TGTGCCAGCAGCGCCAGATATAGCGGGGAGGGAAGTGCAGATACGCAGTATTTT
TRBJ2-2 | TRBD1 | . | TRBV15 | CATSRDRANTGELFF | TGTGCCACCAGCAGGGACAGGGCGAACACCGGGGAGCTGTTTTTT
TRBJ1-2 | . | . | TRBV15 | CATSLHRARGDYGYTF | TGTGCCACCAGCTTGCACAGGGCGCGTGGGGACTATGGCTACACCTTC
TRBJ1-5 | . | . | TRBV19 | CASSFRQATSGQPQHF | TGTGCCAGTAGTTTCCGACAGGCGACCTCGGGCCAGCCCCAGCATTTT
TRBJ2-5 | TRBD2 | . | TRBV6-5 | CASRERGGFETQYF | TGTGCCAGCAGAGAGCGGGGGGGTTTCGAGACCCAGTACTTC
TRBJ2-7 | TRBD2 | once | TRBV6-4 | CASSVGPGRGYEQYF | TGTGCCAGCAGTGTTGGGCCAGGGAGGGGATACGAGCAGTACTTC
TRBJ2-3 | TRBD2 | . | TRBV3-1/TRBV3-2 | CASSLGLAGGSVDTQYF | TGTGCCAGCAGCCTAGGACTAGCGGGGGGCAGCGTAGATACGCAGTATTTT
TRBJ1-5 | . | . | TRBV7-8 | CASSPVASDQPQHF | TGTGCCAGCAGCCCAGTAGCATCCGATCAGCCCCAGCATTTT
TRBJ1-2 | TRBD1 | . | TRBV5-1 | CASSLGPGQGLGGYTF | TGCGCCAGCAGCTTGGGGCCGGGACAGGGGTTGGGCGGCTACACCTTC
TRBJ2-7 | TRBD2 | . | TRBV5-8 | CASSKRLAVYREQYF | TGTGCCAGCAGCAAGAGACTAGCGGTCTACCGCGAGCAGTACTTC
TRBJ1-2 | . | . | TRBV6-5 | CASTKTANYGYTF | TGTGCCAGCACCAAAACTGCTAACTATGGCTACACCTTC
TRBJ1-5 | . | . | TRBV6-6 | CASSRQNQPQHF | TGTGCCAGCAGTCGACAGAATCAGCCCCAGCATTTT
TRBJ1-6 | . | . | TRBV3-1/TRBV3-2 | CASSRASNSPLHF | TGTGCCAGCAGCCGCGCTAGTAATTCACCCCTCCACTTT
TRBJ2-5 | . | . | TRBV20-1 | CSARILETQYF | TGCAGTGCTAGGATACTGGAGACCCAGTACTTC
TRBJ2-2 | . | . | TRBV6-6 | CASGDEYRELFF | TGTGCCAGCGGAGACGAATACAGGGAGCTGTTTTTT
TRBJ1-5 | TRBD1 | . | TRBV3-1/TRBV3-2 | CASSLRTGYQPQHF | TGTGCCAGCAGTCTACGGACAGGGTATCAGCCCCAGCATTTT
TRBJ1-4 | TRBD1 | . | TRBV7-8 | CASSKRQGINEKLFF | TGTGCCAGCAGCAAGAGACAGGGGATCAATGAAAAACTGTTTTTT
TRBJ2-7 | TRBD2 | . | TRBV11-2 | CASRNSGGNEQYF | TGTGCCAGCAGGAACTCGGGGGGGAACGAGCAGTACTTC
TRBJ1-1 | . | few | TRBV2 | CASSGERYTEAFF | TGTGCCAGCAGTGGAGAGAGGTACACTGAAGCTTTCTTT
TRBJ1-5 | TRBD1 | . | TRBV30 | CAWSSDRKRAFGNQPQHF | TGTGCCTGGAGTTCGGACAGGAAAAGGGCGTTTGGCAATCAGCCCCAGCATTTT
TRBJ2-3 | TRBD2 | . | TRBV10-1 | CASSAGTSGTDTQYF | TGCGCCAGCAGTGCCGGGACTAGCGGAACAGATACGCAGTATTTT
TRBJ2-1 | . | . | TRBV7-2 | CASSLRGVSSTPSYNEQFF | TGTGCCAGCAGCTTAAGGGGTGTCTCTTCCACCCCATCCTACAATGAGCAGTTCTTC
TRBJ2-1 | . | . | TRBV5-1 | CASTHRGWRGDEQFF | TGCGCCAGCACACACAGGGGCTGGAGGGGCGATGAGCAGTTCTTC
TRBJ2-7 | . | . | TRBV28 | CASSSTGFYEQYF | TGTGCCAGCAGTTCCACAGGATTTTACGAGCAGTACTTC
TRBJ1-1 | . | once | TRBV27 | CATRRGGFGDYITGTEAFF | TGTGCCACCAGGAGAGGGGGTTTTGGTGACTATATTACAGGAACTGAAGCTTTCTTT
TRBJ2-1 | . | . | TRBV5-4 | CASSLEAADNEQFF | TGTGCCAGCAGCTTGGAGGCGGCAGACAATGAGCAGTTCTTC
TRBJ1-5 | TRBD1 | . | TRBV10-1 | CASSESAGGAQHF | TGCGCCAGCAGTGAGTCTGCAGGGGGCGCCCAGCATTTT
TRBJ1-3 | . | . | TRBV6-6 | CASSYGADSGNTIYF | TGTGCCAGCAGTTACGGAGCGGACTCTGGAAACACCATATATTTT
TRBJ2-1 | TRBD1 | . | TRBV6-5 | CASISQGDPHTEQFF | TGTGCCAGCATATCACAGGGGGATCCCCACACTGAGCAGTTCTTC
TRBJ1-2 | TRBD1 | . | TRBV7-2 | CASSLNGDRTSIYGYTF | TGTGCCAGCAGCTTAAATGGGGACAGGACGTCTATCTATGGCTACACCTTC
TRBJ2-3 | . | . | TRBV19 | CASSSSLAGTDTQYF | TGTGCCAGTAGCTCGTCCTTAGCGGGCACAGATACGCAGTATTTT
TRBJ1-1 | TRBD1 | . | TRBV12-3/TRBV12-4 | CASTTGVRTEAFF | TGTGCCAGCACCACAGGGGTGAGGACTGAAGCTTTCTTT
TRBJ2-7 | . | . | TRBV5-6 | CASSLVSLSYEQYF | TGTGCCAGCAGCTTGGTTTCCTTGTCCTACGAGCAGTACTTC
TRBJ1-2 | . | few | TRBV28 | CASSSNYGYTF | TGTGCCAGCAGCTCCAACTATGGCTACACCTTC
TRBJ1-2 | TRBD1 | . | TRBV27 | CASSFAPGGYKKEANYGYTF | TGTGCCAGCAGTTTCGCTCCAGGGGGATACAAGAAAGAAGCTAACTATGGCTACACCTTC
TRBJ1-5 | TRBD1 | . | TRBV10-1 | CASSESNLGQGSNQPQHF | TGCGCCAGCAGTGAGTCGAACTTGGGACAGGGTAGCAATCAGCCCCAGCATTTT
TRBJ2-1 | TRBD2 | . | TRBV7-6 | CASSLTGLAEEQFF | TGTGCCAGCAGCCTAACGGGACTAGCGGAGGAGCAGTTCTTC
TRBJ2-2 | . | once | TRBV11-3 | CASSPASWDSGGSGELFF | TGTGCCAGCAGCCCCGCAAGTTGGGACTCAGGAGGGTCCGGGGAGCTGTTTTTT